The 8 T cell receptor beta chains below come from one sample, sequenced in a study of blood T cell repertoires in COVID-19. The assay was immunoSEQ multiplex PCR, and TCRdb's table has in-frame clones only and misses some. The sample includes 250,000 or so clones, approximately 85% of them seen just once. Sequences were obtained from peripheral blood. The receptors shown here come from an elderly man with acute or convalescent COVID-19.

The CDR3 DNA reads TGTGCCAGCAGCGGGAGCCCCGCGGATAATTCACCCCTCCACTTT. It translates to CASSGSPADNSPLHF. V and J are TRBV9 and TRBJ1-6; no reliable D call. V lost 3 bases to trimming and J lost 5 bases, with 12 bases between them. This CDR3 is 15 amino acids long. The germline V gene has CDR1 SGDLS and CDR2 YYNGEE.

This chain uses TRBV5-4 with TRBJ2-3, with D possibly TRBD1 on 6 matching bases. CDR3 size: 16 residues. Between the trimmed V and J ends, which lost 1 base and 2 bases, there was a span of 14 bases. The V gene's germline CDR1 is SGHNT and CDR2 YYREEE (reference sequence). The CDR3 DNA reads TGTGCCAGCAGCTTGAATTCGGCAGGGGCCACAGATACGCAGTATTTT. Encoded protein: CASSLNSAGATDTQYF. Combining the CDR3 with reference TRBV5-4 and TRBJ2-3 gives the whole variable domain ETGVTQSPTHLIKTRGQQVTLRCSSQSGHNTVSWYQQALGQGPQFIFQYYREEENGRGNFPPRFSGLQFPNYSSELNVNALELDDSALYLCASSLNSAGATDTQYFGPGTRLTVL.

This clone was counted only a few times. V and J are TRBV28 and TRBJ1-6; D is perhaps TRBD1 (5 bases). There are 12 residues in the CDR3. Germline CDR1 MDHEN, CDR2 SYDVKM. The ends were cut back, 7 bases at V and 10 bases at J, with 11 bases in the middle. The CDR3 sequence: CASIKWGSPLHF. Written as DNA, the CDR3 is TGTGCCAGCATCAAATGGGGCTCACCCCTCCACTTT. The full variable domain, its missing parts supplied by reference TRBV28 and TRBJ1-6, is DVKVTQSSRYLVKRTGEKVFLECVQDMDHENMFWYRQDPGLGLRLIYFSYDVKMKEKGDIPEGYSVSREKKERFSLILESASTNQTSMYLCASIKWGSPLHFGNGTRLTVT.

V is TRBV3-1 (or the pseudogene TRBV3-2) and J is TRBJ1-5; D unclear. This CDR3 is built from 18 residues. CDR1 and CDR2 from the germline V gene are LGHDT and YNNKEL (reference sequence). V lost 1 base and J 0 bases, leaving 16 bases between the germline ends. CDR3: CASSQAPFLEHSNQPQHF. As DNA, the CDR3 is TGTGCCAGCAGCCAAGCTCCCTTCCTAGAGCATAGCAATCAGCCCCAGCATTTT.

The chain has TRBV28 and TRBJ1-2; TRBD1 is a possible D gene (6 bases). With 4 bases removed from V and 4 bases from J, the gap between germline ends came to 16 bases. This CDR3 region has 15 residues. The germline V gene has CDR1 MDHEN and CDR2 SYDVKM. The CDR3: CASSSPQGHLYGYTF. The CDR3 nucleotides are TGTGCCAGCAGTTCCCCCCAGGGACACCTCTATGGCTACACCTTC.

J is TRBJ1-1 and V is TRBV28; 7 bases fit TRBD1. CDR3 length: 13 amino acids. Germline CDR1 reads MDHEN; CDR2 reads SYDVKM. With V trimmed by 8 bases and J by 2 bases, 5 bases remained unmatched. As DNA, the CDR3 is TGTGCCAGCCGGGACAGCTCAAACACTGAAGCTTTCTTT. This gives the protein CASRDSSNTEAFF.

This rearrangement joins TRBV28 to TRBJ2-5; perhaps TRBD1 as D (6 bases). The CDR3 sequence is 14 residues long. With 5 bases removed from V and 2 bases from J, the gap between germline ends came to 12 bases. The V gene's germline CDR1 is MDHEN and CDR2 SYDVKM. The CDR3 DNA follows: TGTGCCAGCAGTACCCCGGGACATCAAGAGACCCAGTACTTC. Its protein is CASSTPGHQETQYF. Variable domain in full (rest from reference TRBV28 and TRBJ2-5): DVKVTQSSRYLVKRTGEKVFLECVQDMDHENMFWYRQDPGLGLRLIYFSYDVKMKEKGDIPEGYSVSREKKERFSLILESASTNQTSMYLCASSTPGHQETQYFGPGTRLLVL.

This clone has only one observation. The V gene is TRBV10-3, the J gene TRBJ1-5; D is uncertain. The CDR3 spans 15 residues. Trimming shortened V by 6 bases and J by 0 bases, and 12 bases separated the two germline ends. The germline V gene has CDR1 ENHRY and CDR2 SYGVKD. The CDR3 reads CAIRDGGGSNQPQHF. CDR3 sequence (DNA): TGTGCCATCAGGGATGGAGGTGGTAGCAATCAGCCCCAGCATTTT.